Sequencing of this TCR beta chain was carried out in a study of T cell responses to AZD1222 COVID-19 vaccine. Findings and limits, study-wide: It was only a handful of AZD1222 recipients who were seropositive at baseline. Most donors were white British and more were female, and clonal diversity was possibly underestimated. None of the repertoires were sampled until the peak T cell response had passed.

The CDR3 sequence is 16 residues long. Germline values: CDR1 MNHEY, CDR2 SVGAGI. Of note for this clone: No antigen is known for it. One junction end disagrees with the germline gene, perhaps due to a read error.

Produced via immunoSEQ multiplex PCR; TCRdb's table is partial and in-frame only. The sample lists 97,000 or so clones; around 86% were seen once. The input for sequencing was peripheral blood, taken on day 0 of AZD1222 vaccination. V and J are TRBV6-5 and TRBJ2-3; D uncertain. This TCR came from an adult in good health. The CDR3 sequence is CASSHSSGESTDTQYF. CDR3 coding DNA: TGTGCCAGCAGTCACTCATCGGGTGAAAGCACAGATACGCAGTATTTT.